The clone carrying this TCR beta chain was counted between two and nine times. As originally analysed: Reference gene primer amplification gave nucleated cell count estimates. Repertoires were generated with immunoSEQ multiplex PCR, while TCRdb's copy carries only in-frame clones and drops some. The V and J calls and the clone size are those of that table, but D and trimming were determined from the DNA. The data contain 410,000 or so clones, around 89% of them singletons. The ends lost 4 bases at V and 6 bases at J; junction bases unmatched: 5. Germline V gene data show CDR1 as LGHDT and CDR2 as YNNKEL (reference sequence). This CDR3 has 15 amino acids. The data were taken from a study of blood T cell repertoires in COVID-19. Study information: Sample material is recorded as cDNA or gDNA derived from T cells, B-cell-depleted T cells, or PBMCs.

Seattle participants joined during active infection and were tracked over time. The specimen was peripheral blood. The clonotype was recovered from a woman aged 40-49 years with COVID-19, enrolled during active disease. The chain recombines TRBV3-1 (or the pseudogene TRBV3-2) with TRBJ1-5; 11 bases match TRBD1. CDR3 sequence: CASSRDRGSPQPQHF. For the CDR3, the DNA is TGTGCCAGCAGCCGGGACAGGGGGTCCCCTCAGCCCCAGCATTTT.